These 15 T cell receptor beta chains share one sample of origin, sequenced in a study of T-cell reconstitution after alpha-beta-depleted transplantation in children. Unique molecular identifiers tagged the TCRbeta library. TCRdb re-derived calls from the PCR reads in MiXCR, one entry per CDR3 protein. The sample records some 250,000 distinct CDR3 sequences, 12% being singletons. The specimen was PBMCs from the stem cell graft donor, collected from the stem cell graft. These receptors were obtained from a human donor who donated a stem cell graft to a child with acute lymphoblastic leukemia.

In nucleotides, the CDR3 is TGCGCCAGCAGCTTGCGGACAGGGGACAGCACAGATACGCAGTATTTT. This codes for CASSLRTGDSTDTQYF. The chain employs TRBV5-1 and TRBJ2-3; 9 nucleotides match TRBD1. CDR1 is SGHRS, CDR2 YFSETQ, per germline. V gave up 1 base and J gave up 0 bases; unmatched junction bases: 3. The CDR3 spans 16 residues.

This clonotype came up many times. The chain has TRBV11-1 and TRBJ1-4; 7 bases align to TRBD1. From germline, CDR1 is SGHAT and CDR2 FQDESV (reference sequence). The CDR3 is 13 residues long. V shed 3 bases and J 7 bases; nucleotides not matched to a gene: 2. The CDR3 region is CASSFRDSEKLFF. The CDR3 DNA sequence: TGTGCCAGCAGCTTCCGGGACAGTGAAAAACTGTTTTTT. Drawing the rest from reference TRBV11-1 and TRBJ1-4, the complete variable domain is EAEVAQSPRYKITEKSQAVAFWCDPISGHATLYWYRQILGQGPELLVQFQDESVVDDSQLPKDRFSAERLKGVDSTLKIQPAELGDSAMYLCASSFRDSEKLFFGSGTQLSVL.

The gene calls are TRBV11-1 and TRBJ2-2; tentative D call: TRBD1 (6 bases). Deletions cut 0 bases from V and 1 base from J, with 15 bases between. Germline V gene sequence: CDR1 SGHAT, CDR2 FQDESV (reference sequence). The CDR3 spans 18 residues. For the CDR3, the DNA is TGTGCCAGCAGCTTAGCCGCATCTCCGGGACAGAACACCGGGGAGCTGTTTTTT. Amino acid sequence: CASSLAASPGQNTGELFF.

This clonotype was counted ten times or more. The chain carries TRBV20-1 and TRBJ1-5, with D possibly TRBD1 on 6 matching bases. Germline V gene lookup returns CDR1 DFQATT and CDR2 SNEGSKA (reference sequence). V shed 2 bases and J shed 1 base, with 15 bases lying between them. CDR3 length equals 16 residues. The CDR3 DNA sequence: TGCAGTGCTAGAAACTCCAGGGGTGGCAGCAATCAGCCCCAGCATTTT. It specifies CSARNSRGGSNQPQHF.

J is TRBJ2-7 and V is TRBV19, with 7 positions matching TRBD2. CDR3 size: 14 residues. Per the germline V gene, CDR1 is LNHDA and CDR2 is SQIVND (reference sequence). Trimming took 3 bases from V and 3 from J; bases not matched to a gene: 5. The CDR3 DNA sequence: TGTGCCAGTAGTATGCAGCGGGGCTACTACGAGCAGTACTTC. Amino acid sequence: CASSMQRGYYEQYF.

The rearrangement joins TRBV7-2 to TRBJ2-7, with 8 positions matching TRBD2. The CDR3 is 15 amino acids. The germline V gene encodes CDR1 SGHTA and CDR2 FQGNSA. The V gene end was trimmed by 5 bases and the J gene end by 0 bases; junction bases not matched to a gene: 6. The CDR3 here is CASSVLADISYEQYF. The CDR3 region has the DNA TGTGCCAGCAGCGTACTAGCGGATATCTCCTACGAGCAGTACTTC.

This clonotype turned up a few times. The V call is TRBV27, the J call TRBJ2-7, with 8 positions matching TRBD1. There are 14 residues in the CDR3. Germline loops: CDR1 MNHEY, CDR2 SMNVEV (reference sequence). J lost 11 bases, V lost 7 bases, and 16 bases had no gene match. Here the CDR3 DNA reads TGTGCCAGCAACGACAGGGGAGCAACGGATAGCAAGTACTTC. Residues: CASNDRGATDSKYF.

This clonotype has only a few counts. The V call is TRBV12-3 or TRBV12-4, the J call TRBJ2-5; 12 bases map to TRBD2. V was clipped by 6 bases and J by 4 bases; unmatched bases: 6. The CDR3 length is 15 residues. As DNA, the CDR3 is TGTGCCAGCAGATCTAGCGGGGGGGCCGGAGAGACCCAGTACTTC. Protein: CASRSSGGAGETQYF.

This clonotype occurred many times. The chain employs TRBV10-3 and TRBJ1-2; D gene uncertain. CDR1 is ENHRY and CDR2 is SYGVKD in the germline V gene. V was clipped by 6 bases and J by 6 bases, with 23 bases between them. This CDR3 spans 16 amino acids. The CDR3 coding sequence is TGTGCCATCAGGCTTACATACACCATTGGGAGTGATGGCTACACCTTC. This encodes CAIRLTYTIGSDGYTF.

In its sample, this clonotype was seen many times. V usage is TRBV7-6 and J usage is TRBJ2-4; D might be TRBD2 (6 bases). The CDR3 sequence is 14 residues long. CDR1 SGHVS and CDR2 FNYEAQ come from the germline V gene. With 5 bases removed from V and 1 base from J, the gap between germline ends came to 9 bases. The CDR3 sequence: CASSPLAAKNIQYF. The CDR3 DNA reads as TGTGCCAGCAGCCCGCTAGCGGCCAAAAACATTCAGTACTTC.

This clonotype has a handful of counts. This chain uses TRBV7-9 with TRBJ2-5; D may match TRBD1 or TRBD2 (6 bases each). Germline CDR1 SEHNR, CDR2 FQNEAQ (reference sequence). The CDR3 consists of 14 residues. V dropped 5 bases and J dropped 5 bases, with 15 bases sitting between them. This CDR3 is CASSRETGGETQYF. The CDR3 region has the DNA TGTGCCAGCAGCCGAGAGACAGGAGGGGAGACCCAGTACTTC.

This clonotype has a count of ten or more. The chain is built from TRBV7-2 and TRBJ1-1, with a possible D match to TRBD1 (6 bases). The germline V and J ends were trimmed by 5 bases and 2 bases, with 12 bases remaining between them. CDR3 length: 14 amino acids. The germline gives CDR1 SGHTA, CDR2 FQGNSA. This CDR3 is CASSKRGTNTEAFF. The CDR3 DNA follows: TGTGCCAGCAGCAAACGCGGGACAAACACTGAAGCTTTCTTT.

This clonotype was counted at least ten times. The chain links TRBV25-1 to TRBJ2-2; TRBD2 aligns across 9 bases. The CDR3 length is 15 residues. CDR1 and CDR2 (germline): MGHDK, SYGVNS. After removal of 6 bases from V and 2 bases from J, the junction contained 4 bases not matched to a gene. CDR3 DNA: TGTGCCAGCAGGGCTAGCGGGACTAACACCGGGGAGCTGTTTTTT. The encoded protein is CASRASGTNTGELFF.

Only a few counts were recorded for this clonotype. One end of the junction fails to match germline, which may point to a read error. The chain links TRBV20-1 to TRBJ2-4; D remains unclear. The CDR3 has 13 amino acids. In germline, CDR1 is DFQATT, CDR2 SNEGSKA (reference sequence). The CDR3 loop is CSALILAKNSQYF. The CDR3, as DNA: TGCAGTGCCTTAATATTAGCCAAAAACAGTCAGTACTTC.

The sample holds many counts of this clonotype. The V gene is TRBV6-2 or TRBV6-3, the J gene TRBJ1-1; the D gene is possibly TRBD1 (5 bases). V lost 6 bases and J 8 bases, leaving 16 bases between the germline ends. The CDR3 is 13 residues long. The germline CDR1 and CDR2 sequences are MNHEY and SVGEGT. The CDR3 region is CASSRGEETEAFF. For the CDR3, the DNA is TGTGCCAGCAGCCGGGGGGAGGAAACAGAAGCTTTCTTT.